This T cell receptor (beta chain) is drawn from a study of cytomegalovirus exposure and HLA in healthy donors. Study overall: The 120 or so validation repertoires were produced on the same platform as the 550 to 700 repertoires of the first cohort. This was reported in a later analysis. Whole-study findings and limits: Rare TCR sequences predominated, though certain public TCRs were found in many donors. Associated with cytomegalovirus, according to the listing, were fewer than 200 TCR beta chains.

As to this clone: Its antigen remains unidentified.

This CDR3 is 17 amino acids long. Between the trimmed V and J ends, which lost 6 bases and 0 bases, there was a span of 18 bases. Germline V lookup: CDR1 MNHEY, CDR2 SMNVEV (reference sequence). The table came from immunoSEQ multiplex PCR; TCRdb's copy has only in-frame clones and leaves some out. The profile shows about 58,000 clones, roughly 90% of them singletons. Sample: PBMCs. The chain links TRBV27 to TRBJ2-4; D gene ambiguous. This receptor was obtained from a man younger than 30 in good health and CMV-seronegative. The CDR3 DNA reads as TGTGCCAGCAGGCCTCAGACTCAAACCTTAGCCAAAAACATTCAGTACTTC. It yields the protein CASRPQTQTLAKNIQYF.